A single sample gave rise to the 23 T cell receptor beta chains below, sequenced in a study of blood T cell repertoires in COVID-19. Profiled with immunoSEQ multiplex PCR; TCRdb holds only in-frame clones, not every one. The table shows roughly 78,000 clones, with about 89% occurring only once. Sequencing was done on a sample of peripheral blood. The receptors originated from a woman in her sixties or seventies with acute or convalescent COVID-19.

The rearrangement joins TRBV19 to TRBJ1-2, with 9 bases fitting TRBD1. V lost 4 bases, J lost 6 bases, and 9 bases stayed unmatched. This CDR3 contains 15 residues. Germline CDR1 LNHDA, CDR2 SQIVND (reference sequence). The CDR3 region is CASSRLGQGLDGYTF. The CDR3 DNA follows: TGTGCCAGTAGTAGACTAGGACAGGGGCTCGATGGCTACACCTTC.

J is TRBJ2-7 and V is TRBV6-5, with 11 bases that match TRBD1. The CDR3 runs to 14 residues. The germline CDR1 and CDR2 sequences are MNHEY and SVGAGI. J was trimmed by 1 base and V by 6 bases; bases with no gene match: 2. DNA of the CDR3: TGTGCCAGCAGGCGGGACAGGGGGTCCTACGAGCAGTACTTC. The encoded protein is CASRRDRGSYEQYF.

The chain recombines TRBV20-1 with TRBJ2-1; 13 bases fit TRBD2. The CDR3 consists of 16 residues. The trim removed 3 bases at V and 0 bases at J, leaving 2 bases unmatched. Germline CDR1 DFQATT, CDR2 SNEGSKA (reference sequence). CDR3 loop: CSASRTSGSSYNEQFF. Here the CDR3 DNA reads TGCAGTGCTAGTCGGACTAGCGGGAGCTCCTACAATGAGCAGTTCTTC.

This rearrangement joins TRBV5-6 to TRBJ2-7, with 8 bases fitting TRBD1. This CDR3 is 14 amino acids long. J was trimmed by 1 base and V by 2 bases; bases with no gene match: 2. Germline V CDR1 and CDR2: SGHDT, YYEEEE. This CDR3 reads CASSFGQGSYEQYF. The DNA for the CDR3 is TGTGCCAGCAGCTTTGGACAGGGTTCCTACGAGCAGTACTTC.

CDR3 in amino acids: CASSPDPGQGWDEQYF. In nucleotides, the CDR3 is TGTGCCAGTAGTCCCGACCCGGGACAGGGCTGGGACGAGCAGTACTTC. The chain combines TRBV19 with TRBJ2-7; 9 bases map to TRBD1. V gave up 5 bases and J gave up 5 bases; unmatched junction bases: 13. Looked up from germline, CDR1 is LNHDA and CDR2 is SQIVND (reference sequence). This CDR3 has 16 amino acids.

The chain links TRBV25-1 to TRBJ2-1; TRBD2 aligns across 8 bases. The germline V gene encodes CDR1 MGHDK and CDR2 SYGVNS. The CDR3 length is 16 residues. After removal of 2 bases from V and 6 bases from J, the junction contained 9 bases not matched to a gene. For the CDR3, the DNA is TGTGCCAGCAGTGAAACGGGGGGGATCCGTCCCAATGAGCAGTTCTTC. Protein product: CASSETGGIRPNEQFF.

The chain uses TRBV5-1 and TRBJ1-1; 8 nucleotides align to TRBD1. Germline-derived CDR1 and CDR2 are SGHRS and YFSETQ. This CDR3 has 14 amino acids. J lost 1 base, V lost 4 bases, and 3 bases had no gene match. CDR3 residues: CASSGGQENTEAFF. CDR3 in DNA: TGCGCCAGCAGCGGGGGACAGGAGAACACTGAAGCTTTCTTT.

This chain connects TRBV21-1 to TRBJ1-2; the table gives TRBD1 as D, unverified against the DNA. TRBV21-1 is flagged as a pseudogene. The CDR3 consists of 17 residues. CDR3 sequence (DNA): TGTGCCAGCAGCAACGTGAACAGGGACGGGATTTTATATGGCTACACCTTC. Translation: CASSNVNRDGILYGYTF.

The CDR3 sequence: CSAHGETQYF. The CDR3 DNA is TGCAGTGCCCACGGAGAGACCCAGTACTTC. The genes are TRBV20-1 and TRBJ2-5; no definite D call. CDR1 and CDR2 (germline): DFQATT, SNEGSKA (reference sequence). V lost 6 bases, J lost 4 bases, and 6 bases lay in between. The CDR3 length is 10 residues.

The chain couples TRBV28 to TRBJ1-2; D possibly corresponds to TRBD1 (6 bases). This CDR3 is 15 amino acids long. Germline lookup yields CDR1 MDHEN and CDR2 SYDVKM. V shed 5 bases and J shed 4 bases, with 17 bases lying between them. CDR3 amino acids: CASSPRRGQIYGYTF. In DNA, the CDR3 is TGTGCCAGCAGTCCCCGGCGCGGACAGATCTATGGCTACACCTTC.

This clone was seen a handful of times. J is TRBJ2-5 and V is TRBV4-2; 8 bases agree with TRBD2. The V gene end was trimmed by 3 bases and the J gene end by 1 base; junction bases not matched to a gene: 4. This CDR3 comprises 15 residues. Looked up from germline, CDR1 is LGHNA and CDR2 is YNFKEQ. CDR3 region: CASSQATSGQETQYF. The CDR3 region has the DNA TGTGCCAGCAGCCAGGCCACTAGCGGCCAAGAGACCCAGTACTTC.

This clone came up once. The chain couples TRBV5-1 to TRBJ1-1; 8 bases line up with TRBD1. Germline V gene data show CDR1 as SGHRS and CDR2 as YFSETQ. The CDR3 is made up of 13 amino acids. With V trimmed by 4 bases and J by 4 bases, 3 bases remained unmatched. CDR3 DNA sequence: TGCGCCAGCAGCCCCGGACAGGGCACTGAAGCTTTCTTT. Protein product: CASSPGQGTEAFF.

This clone is a singleton in its sample. CDR3 region: CASSLQGTGNTIYF. The CDR3, as DNA: TGTGCCAGCAGTTTACAGGGGACAGGAAACACCATATATTTT. This chain connects TRBV28 to TRBJ1-3; the D gene is possibly TRBD1 (6 bases). V was trimmed by 2 bases and J by 4 bases, leaving 9 bases between them. Germline V gene sequence: CDR1 MDHEN, CDR2 SYDVKM. This CDR3 region has 14 residues.

The chain couples TRBV5-1 to TRBJ2-1; 9 nucleotides agree with TRBD2. The CDR3 length is 15 residues. J gave up 9 bases and V 4 bases, and 11 bases lay outside the gene matches. The germline CDR1 and CDR2 sequences are SGHRS and YFSETQ. CDR3: CASSATSGGFGEQFF. The CDR3 DNA sequence: TGCGCCAGCAGCGCGACTAGCGGAGGCTTCGGTGAGCAGTTCTTC.

This chain connects TRBV27 to TRBJ2-2; maybe TRBD1 (6 bases). The CDR3 loop spans 18 amino acids. The V end lost 3 bases, the J end lost 4 bases, and 21 bases lay between the germline ends. Germline CDR1 and CDR2: MNHEY and SMNVEV (reference sequence). As DNA, the CDR3 is TGTGCCAGCAGTTTCTGGTGGGGCGACAGGTGGAGCACCGGGGAGCTGTTTTTT. This translates into CASSFWWGDRWSTGELFF.

The V gene is TRBV5-6, the J gene TRBJ2-7; TRBD1 agrees at 9 bases. Losses at the gene ends were 4 bases for V and 6 bases for J; bases not matched to a gene: 8. There are 14 residues in the CDR3. Germline V lookup: CDR1 SGHDT, CDR2 YYEEEE. The DNA of the CDR3 is TGTGCCAGCAGCCGGCGGGACAGGGTCGCCGAGCAGTACTTC. Its translation: CASSRRDRVAEQYF.

J is TRBJ1-5 and V is TRBV9; a possible D gene is TRBD1 (5 bases). Trimming left V 0 bases short and J 0 bases short, with 7 bases between. The CDR3 is 15 amino acids. Germline values: CDR1 SGDLS, CDR2 YYNGEE. The CDR3 coding sequence is TGTGCCAGCAGCGTAGCGGGGGATAGCAATCAGCCCCAGCATTTT. Amino acids: CASSVAGDSNQPQHF.

V and J are TRBV13 and TRBJ1-2; 7 bases match TRBD1. Germline V gives CDR1 PRHDT, CDR2 FYEKMQ (reference sequence). This CDR3 contains 14 residues. J lost 7 bases, V lost 3 bases, and 8 bases had no gene match. The CDR3 nucleotides read TGTGCCAGCAGCTTTGACAGGGACTCCTTTGGCTACACCTTC. It specifies CASSFDRDSFGYTF.

This chain joins TRBV6-5 and TRBJ2-1, with 11 bases matching TRBD2. CDR3 length: 15 amino acids. Germline CDR1 reads MNHEY; CDR2 reads SVGAGI. Unmatched junction bases numbered 5, after V lost 5 bases and J lost 5 bases. CDR3 residues: CASSNPSGGNNEQFF. CDR3 DNA: TGTGCCAGCAGTAACCCTAGCGGGGGGAACAATGAGCAGTTCTTC.

This chain joins TRBV24-1 and TRBJ1-2, with TRBD1 as a possible D gene (5 bases). The germline V gene encodes CDR1 KGHDR and CDR2 SFDVKD. Trimming cost V 0 bases and J 4 bases, with 23 bases left between them. The CDR3 length is 19 residues. In DNA form, the CDR3 reads TGTGCCACCAGTGATTTGCGGGTACAGGTGTGCTTGAGGCCCTATGGCTACACCTTC. It is translated as CATSDLRVQVCLRPYGYTF.

V and J are TRBV2 and TRBJ2-7, with 8 bases fitting TRBD2. The ends lost 2 bases at V and 2 bases at J; junction bases unmatched: 5. The CDR3 consists of 15 residues. Germline loops: CDR1 SNHLY, CDR2 FYNNEI. The CDR3 DNA sequence: TGTGCCAGCAGTGAAATCAGCGGGGGACCCTACGAGCAGTACTTC. Its translation is CASSEISGGPYEQYF.

The sample holds one count of this clone. The chain carries TRBV2 and TRBJ1-2, with 8 bases matching TRBD1. The CDR3 totals 13 residues. CDR1 SNHLY and CDR2 FYNNEI come from the germline V gene. V dropped 2 bases and J dropped 4; count of bases not matched to a gene: 0. For the CDR3, the DNA is TGTGCCAGCAGTGAACAGGGGGCCTATGGCTACACCTTC. This encodes CASSEQGAYGYTF.

The chain couples TRBV10-3 to TRBJ1-4, with D tentatively TRBD1 (6 bases). This CDR3 has 12 amino acids. V lost 9 bases, J lost 4 bases, and 9 bases lay in between. Germline CDR1 is ENHRY and CDR2 is SYGVKD. The CDR3 is CAIPGHNEKLFF. CDR3 in DNA: TGTGCCATTCCGGGACATAATGAAAAACTGTTTTTT.